This paragraph reports one T cell receptor (beta chain). Its specificity is unknown. The data were taken from a study of T cells expressing NK-cell markers. As for the study in general: Sequenced donors, eight in total, included seven who were HCMV-seropositive and one who was seronegative. Points from the study as a whole: A range of about 1.0-8% of CD8+ T cells consisted of dominant NKG2C+ clonotypes in several donors.

CDR3 length equals 13 residues. Germline-derived CDR1 and CDR2 are LGHDT and YNNKEL (reference sequence). TCRdb reprocessed the 5' RACE reads and reports one entry per CDR3 protein, with no DNA. In all, the sample yields 400,000 or so distinct CDR3 sequences. This receptor was obtained from a woman in her 50s in good health. The specimen sequenced was blood T cells: a sorted CD56 or NKG2C T cell subset, CD4+ or CD8+ T cells, or bulk PBMC T cells (not recorded which). The chain employs TRBV3-1 and TRBJ2-7. This chain's CDR3 is CASSDRSSYEQYF.